These 20 T cell receptor beta chains were sequenced from one sample in a study of T-cell reconstitution after alpha-beta-depleted transplantation in children (dated by TCRdb to the mid-2010s). Interpreted using the paper, the treatment or condition label stands for: allogeneic hematopoietic cell transplantation with graft depleted of TCRalphabeta T cells and CD19 B cells. The library was made by PCR. The sequencer listed for this sample is Illumina HiSeq 2500. TCR library preparation used molecular barcoding, with unique molecular identifiers applied to normalize quantification of the TCRbeta repertoire. Clones were called with MiXCR by TCRdb after fastp trimmed the public reads at Q25, and only in-frame beta chains were retained. For every CDR3 protein sequence, its rows merge into one entry that carries the most common genes and DNA. The sample profile shows approximately 230,000 distinct CDR3 sequences; roughly a quarter of them were found once. About 2.6% of the sample is taken by the ten largest.

Material: PBMCs, obtained before TCRalphabeta/CD19-depleted stem cell transplant. The receptors here all came from a girl aged 2-9 years with Fanconi anemia, due to receive a stem cell transplant.

Many counts were recorded for this clonotype. This chain joins TRBV20-1 and TRBJ2-1; possible D gene TRBD1, 6 bases. Germline V CDR1 and CDR2: DFQATT, SNEGSKA (reference sequence). The CDR3 contains 16 residues. V lost 0 bases, J lost 4 bases, and 16 bases lay in between. In DNA, the CDR3 is TGCAGTGCTAGAGATCGTGGGGGCATCAATTACAATGAGCAGTTCTTC. Translating gives CSARDRGGINYNEQFF.

The rearrangement uses TRBV20-1 and TRBJ1-2, with 10 bases that match TRBD1. This CDR3 region has 16 residues. The V segment lost 5 bases and the J segment 3 bases; nucleotides outside the gene matches: 12. CDR1 is DFQATT and CDR2 is SNEGSKA in the germline V gene (reference sequence). DNA of the CDR3: TGCAGTGCTCCACCCTTAACGGGACAGGGGTACTATGGCTACACCTTC. Translated, it gives CSAPPLTGQGYYGYTF.

The chain recombines TRBV6-1 with TRBJ2-1; 12 bases map to TRBD2. Germline CDR1 reads MNHNS; CDR2 reads SASEGT. With V trimmed by 6 bases and J by 7 bases, 7 bases remained unmatched. The CDR3 has 15 amino acids. CDR3 sequence reads: CASRASGTSGNEQFF. The CDR3, as DNA: TGTGCCAGCAGAGCTTCCGGGACTAGCGGGAATGAGCAGTTCTTC.

The chain is built from TRBV2 and TRBJ2-7, with D uncertain. The CDR3 extends over 15 amino acids. Trimming took off 2 bases at V and 2 bases at J, with 13 bases between the two ends. The germline V gene has CDR1 SNHLY and CDR2 FYNNEI. The CDR3 DNA reads TGTGCCAGCAGTGAACAATTTGGCAGAGCCTACGAGCAGTACTTC. This encodes CASSEQFGRAYEQYF.

The chain employs TRBV15 and TRBJ2-7; D remains ambiguous. The CDR3 has 15 amino acids. Trimming took off 2 bases at V and 7 bases at J, with 18 bases between the two ends. The germline V gene has CDR1 LNHNV and CDR2 YYDKDF (reference sequence). The CDR3 nucleotides are TGTGCCACCAGCAGAATATTGGGTAGTTATGCGGAGCAGTACTTC. It encodes CATSRILGSYAEQYF.

This clonotype showed up just a few times. The chain is built from TRBV7-2 and TRBJ2-3; TRBD2 agrees at 9 bases. There are 15 residues in the CDR3. CDR1 is SGHTA and CDR2 is FQGNSA in the germline V gene. J gave up 1 base and V 2 bases, and 1 base lay outside the gene matches. The DNA of the CDR3 is TGTGCCAGCAGCTTAATAGCGGGGGGCACAGATACGCAGTATTTT. Translated, it gives CASSLIAGGTDTQYF.

The gene calls are TRBV5-1 and TRBJ2-7; 8 positions agree with TRBD1. The J segment lost 2 bases and the V segment lost 5 bases, leaving 3 bases of the junction unmatched. The CDR3 spans 13 residues. The germline gives CDR1 SGHRS, CDR2 YFSETQ. The CDR3 sequence: CASRPGGTYEQYF. For the CDR3, the DNA is TGCGCCAGCAGGCCAGGGGGCACCTACGAGCAGTACTTC.

Worth noting for this clonotype: Because it lacks the conserved phenylalanine or tryptophan at the end, this CDR3 is likely a read error. The limits of the CDR3 on the DNA are not certain, so only TCRdb's listed CDR3 is given. The CDR3 sequence is CSAPPASCFR. This sequence joins TRBV20-1 and TRBJ2-3; the listed D gene, TRBD2, was not tested against the DNA. Germline V gene data show CDR1 as DFQATT and CDR2 as SNEGSKA (reference sequence). The CDR3 spans 10 amino acids, including both terminal residues.

The chain joins TRBV28 to TRBJ1-6; the D gene is possibly TRBD1 (5 bases). V shed 7 bases and J shed 8 bases, with 15 bases lying between them. CDR3 length equals 14 residues. In germline, CDR1 is MDHEN, CDR2 SYDVKM. The CDR3 loop reads CASIGGYRDSPLHF. The CDR3 DNA follows: TGTGCCAGCATCGGGGGTTATAGGGATTCACCCCTCCACTTT.

This clonotype was observed a handful of times. The chain uses TRBV25-1 and TRBJ2-1; 9 nucleotides agree with TRBD1. The germline V gene encodes CDR1 MGHDK and CDR2 SYGVNS. Unmatched junction bases numbered 11, after V lost 2 bases and J lost 12 bases. This CDR3 is 15 amino acids long. This chain's CDR3 is CASSEEGQGRLGQFF. Written as DNA, the CDR3 is TGTGCCAGCAGTGAAGAGGGACAGGGTAGGCTAGGGCAGTTCTTC. Based on the CDR3 plus reference TRBV25-1 and TRBJ2-1, the full variable domain is EADIYQTPRYLVIGTGKKITLECSQTMGHDKMYWYQQDPGMELHLIHYSYGVNSTEKGDLSSESTVSRIRTEHFPLTLESARPSHTSQYLCASSEEGQGRLGQFFGPGTRLTVL.

The CDR3 nucleotides read TGCAGTGCTAGACGGGGAATACAGGGGAGGGGAACCGGGGAGCTGTTTTTT. Amino acid sequence: CSARRGIQGRGTGELFF. The V and J genes are TRBV20-1 and TRBJ2-2, with D perhaps being TRBD1 or TRBD2 (7 bases each). This CDR3 spans 17 amino acids. Germline assignment: CDR1 DFQATT and CDR2 SNEGSKA (reference sequence). V was pared by 2 bases and J by 5 bases, with 21 bases between.

The gene calls are TRBV10-1 and TRBJ2-1; D is possibly TRBD2 (5 bases). This CDR3 region has 16 residues. V was clipped by 0 bases and J by 6 bases, with 15 bases between them. Germline CDR1 WNHNN, CDR2 SYGVQD (reference sequence). CDR3 loop: CASSESGAPHGNEQFF. The DNA of the CDR3 is TGCGCCAGCAGTGAGTCGGGAGCCCCCCACGGCAATGAGCAGTTCTTC.

This clonotype was counted many times. The chain uses TRBV20-1 and TRBJ2-3; TRBD1 matches 10 bases. CDR3 size: 16 residues. CDR1 DFQATT and CDR2 SNEGSKA come from the germline V gene (reference sequence). V shed 6 bases and J 0 bases; nucleotides not matched to a gene: 9. The CDR3 nucleotides are TGCAGTGCACCGATGACAGGGGGCTCTAGCACAGATACGCAGTATTTT. The encoded protein is CSAPMTGGSSTDTQYF.

This clonotype was picked up many times. The chain has TRBV29-1 and TRBJ2-3; 8 positions agree with TRBD2. CDR3 length: 16 residues. CDR1 is SQVTM, CDR2 ANQGSEA, per germline. Trimming at V came to 4 bases and at J to 1 base, leaving 10 bases not matched to a gene. The CDR3 loop reads CSVGPLAGGGTDTQYF. The DNA of the CDR3 is TGCAGCGTTGGCCCACTCGCGGGAGGCGGCACAGATACGCAGTATTTT.

In this sample, this clonotype turned up many times. The chain combines TRBV20-1 with TRBJ1-5; 8 bases map to TRBD1. With V trimmed by 3 bases and J by 7 bases, 2 bases remained unmatched. The CDR3 has 12 amino acids. CDR1 and CDR2 (germline): DFQATT, SNEGSKA (reference sequence). The CDR3 loop is CSASRGLQPQHF. Here the CDR3 DNA reads TGCAGTGCTAGCAGGGGGCTGCAGCCCCAGCATTTT.

There are a few counts of this clonotype. The chain has TRBV20-1 and TRBJ2-1; D is unresolved. V shed 2 bases and J shed 4 bases, with 12 bases lying between them. The CDR3 length is 14 residues. From germline, CDR1 is DFQATT and CDR2 SNEGSKA (reference sequence). The CDR3: CSARIARLYNEQFF. In nucleotides, the CDR3 is TGCAGTGCTAGAATAGCCCGGCTATACAATGAGCAGTTCTTC.

This clonotype has ten or more counts. The chain couples TRBV20-1 to TRBJ1-6; 8 nucleotides align to TRBD1. Germline trimming cut 7 bases from V and 0 bases from J; bases unmatched to any gene: 11. Germline CDR1 DFQATT, CDR2 SNEGSKA (reference sequence). The CDR3 is 17 amino acids. CDR3 coding DNA: TGCAGTGGCCTTATACAGGGGGAGAGCTCCTATAATTCACCCCTCCACTTT. This gives the protein CSGLIQGESSYNSPLHF.

The chain is built from TRBV28 and TRBJ2-7; 11 bases map to TRBD2. V lost 5 bases and J lost 2; bases outside the gene matches: 8. CDR3 length equals 16 residues. The germline CDR1 and CDR2 sequences are MDHEN and SYDVKM. The DNA for the CDR3 is TGTGCCAGCAGTCCGACTAGCGGGGACCTTACCTACGAGCAGTACTTC. It yields the protein CASSPTSGDLTYEQYF.

This clonotype was recorded a few times. The genes are TRBV27 and TRBJ2-1; weak D call: TRBD2 (6 bases). The V gene lost 5 bases and the J gene lost 3 bases, with 14 bases spanning the gap. CDR3 length equals 15 residues. Looked up from germline, CDR1 is MNHEY and CDR2 is SMNVEV (reference sequence). The CDR3 DNA reads as TGTGCCAGCAGTCTCTCCTTGGACTACTACAATGAGCAGTTCTTC. Translated: CASSLSLDYYNEQFF.

V is TRBV5-1 and J is TRBJ1-1; 8 bases fit TRBD1. Germline loops: CDR1 SGHRS, CDR2 YFSETQ. The CDR3 has 14 amino acids. V shed 5 bases and J 1 base; nucleotides not matched to a gene: 4. In nucleotides, the CDR3 is TGCGCCAGCAGGCCAGGACAGGGGAACACTGAAGCTTTCTTT. Translation: CASRPGQGNTEAFF.